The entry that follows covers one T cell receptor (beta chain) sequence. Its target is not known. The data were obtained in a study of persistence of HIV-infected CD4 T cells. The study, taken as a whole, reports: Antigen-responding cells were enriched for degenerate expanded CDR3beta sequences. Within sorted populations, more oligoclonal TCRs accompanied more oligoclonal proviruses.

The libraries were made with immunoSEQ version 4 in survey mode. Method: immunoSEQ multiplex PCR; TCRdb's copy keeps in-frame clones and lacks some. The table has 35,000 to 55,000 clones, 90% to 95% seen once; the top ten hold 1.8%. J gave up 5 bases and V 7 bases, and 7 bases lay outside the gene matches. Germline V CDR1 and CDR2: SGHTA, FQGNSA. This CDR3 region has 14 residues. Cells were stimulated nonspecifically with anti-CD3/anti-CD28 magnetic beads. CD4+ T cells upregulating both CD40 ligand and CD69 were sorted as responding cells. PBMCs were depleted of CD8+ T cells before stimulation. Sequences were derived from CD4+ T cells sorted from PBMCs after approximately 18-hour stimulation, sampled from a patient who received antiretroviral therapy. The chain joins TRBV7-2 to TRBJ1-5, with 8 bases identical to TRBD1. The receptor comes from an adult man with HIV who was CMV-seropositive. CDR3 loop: CASNNRGGDQPQHF. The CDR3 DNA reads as TGTGCCAGCAATAACAGGGGGGGCGATCAGCCCCAGCATTTT.